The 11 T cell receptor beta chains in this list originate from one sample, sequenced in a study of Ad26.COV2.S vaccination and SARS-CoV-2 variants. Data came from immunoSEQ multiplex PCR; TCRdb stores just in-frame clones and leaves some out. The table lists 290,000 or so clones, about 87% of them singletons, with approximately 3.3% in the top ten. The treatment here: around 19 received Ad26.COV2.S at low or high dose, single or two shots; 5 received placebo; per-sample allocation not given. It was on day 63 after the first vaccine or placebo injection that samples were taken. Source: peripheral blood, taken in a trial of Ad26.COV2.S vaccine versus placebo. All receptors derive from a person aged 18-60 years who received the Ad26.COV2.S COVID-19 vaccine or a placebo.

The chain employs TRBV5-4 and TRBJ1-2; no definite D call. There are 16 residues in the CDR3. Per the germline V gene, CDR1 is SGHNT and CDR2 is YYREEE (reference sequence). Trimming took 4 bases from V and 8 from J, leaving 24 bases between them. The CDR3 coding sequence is TGTGCCAGCAGCCTAGGAGGGCTACGGGGTAGAAGAGGCTACACCTTC. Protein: CASSLGGLRGRRGYTF.

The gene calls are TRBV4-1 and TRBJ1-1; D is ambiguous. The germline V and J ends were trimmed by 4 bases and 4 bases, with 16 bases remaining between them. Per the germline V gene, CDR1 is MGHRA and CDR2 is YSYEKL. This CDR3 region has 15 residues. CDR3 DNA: TGCGCCAGCAGCCCCCTACAGTTCGGGAGCACTGAAGCTTTCTTT. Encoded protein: CASSPLQFGSTEAFF.

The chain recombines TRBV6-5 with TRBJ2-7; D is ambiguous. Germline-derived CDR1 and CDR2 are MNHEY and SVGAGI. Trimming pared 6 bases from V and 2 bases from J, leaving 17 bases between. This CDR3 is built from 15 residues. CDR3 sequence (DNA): TGTGCCAGCAGCCCCTCGGGCACCATCGCCTACGAGCAGTACTTC. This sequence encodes CASSPSGTIAYEQYF.

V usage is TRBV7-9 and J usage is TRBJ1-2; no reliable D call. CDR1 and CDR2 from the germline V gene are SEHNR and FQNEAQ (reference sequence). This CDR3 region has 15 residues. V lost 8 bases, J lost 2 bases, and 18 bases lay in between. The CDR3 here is CASRHRYQENYGYTF. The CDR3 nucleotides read TGTGCCAGCCGCCACAGATACCAGGAAAACTATGGCTACACCTTC.

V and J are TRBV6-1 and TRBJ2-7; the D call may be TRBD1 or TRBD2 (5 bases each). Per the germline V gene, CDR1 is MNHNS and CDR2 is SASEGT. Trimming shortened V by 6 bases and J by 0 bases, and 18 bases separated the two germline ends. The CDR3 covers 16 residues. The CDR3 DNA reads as TGTGCCAGCAGAGAATTACCCGGGGCAGTCTCCTACGAGCAGTACTTC. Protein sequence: CASRELPGAVSYEQYF.

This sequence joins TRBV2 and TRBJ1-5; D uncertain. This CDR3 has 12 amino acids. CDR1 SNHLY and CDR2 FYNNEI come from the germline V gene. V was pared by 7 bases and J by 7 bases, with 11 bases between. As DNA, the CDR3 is TGTGCCAGCACCAAGTTGGGCCAGCCCCAGCATTTT. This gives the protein CASTKLGQPQHF.

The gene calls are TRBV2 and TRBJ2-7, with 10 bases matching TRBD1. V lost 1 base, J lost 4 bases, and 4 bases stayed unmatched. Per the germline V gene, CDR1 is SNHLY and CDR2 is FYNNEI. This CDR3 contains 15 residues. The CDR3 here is CASSEGTGGIYEQYF. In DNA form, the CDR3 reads TGTGCCAGCAGTGAAGGGACAGGGGGGATTTACGAGCAGTACTTC.

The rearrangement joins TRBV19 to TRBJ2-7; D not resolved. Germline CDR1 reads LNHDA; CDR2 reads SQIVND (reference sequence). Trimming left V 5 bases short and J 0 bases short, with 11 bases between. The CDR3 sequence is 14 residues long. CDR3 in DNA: TGTGCCAGTAGTCGTTCGTGGGGCTCCTACGAGCAGTACTTC. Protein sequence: CASSRSWGSYEQYF. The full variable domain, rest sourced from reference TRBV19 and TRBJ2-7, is DGGITQSPKYLFRKEGQNVTLSCEQNLNHDAMYWYRQDPGQGLRLIYYSQIVNDFQKGDIAEGYSVSREKKESFPLTVTSAQKNPTAFYLCASSRSWGSYEQYFGPGTRLTVT.

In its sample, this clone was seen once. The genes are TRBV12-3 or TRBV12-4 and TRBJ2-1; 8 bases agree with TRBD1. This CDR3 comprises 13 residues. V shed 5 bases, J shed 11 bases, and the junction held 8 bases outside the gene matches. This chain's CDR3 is CASSPQGGPKQFF. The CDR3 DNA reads TGTGCCAGCAGTCCACAGGGGGGACCCAAGCAGTTCTTC.

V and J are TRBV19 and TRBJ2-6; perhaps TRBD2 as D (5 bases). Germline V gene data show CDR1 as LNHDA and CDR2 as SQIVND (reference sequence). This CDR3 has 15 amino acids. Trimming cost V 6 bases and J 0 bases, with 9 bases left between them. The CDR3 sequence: CASSGEYSGANVLTF. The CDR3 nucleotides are TGTGCCAGTAGCGGGGAATACTCTGGGGCCAACGTCCTGACTTTC.

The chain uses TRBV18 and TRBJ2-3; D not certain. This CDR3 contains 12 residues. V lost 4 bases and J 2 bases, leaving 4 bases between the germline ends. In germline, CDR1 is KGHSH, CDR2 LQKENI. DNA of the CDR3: TGTGCCAGCTCACTATACACAGATACGCAGTATTTT. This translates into CASSLYTDTQYF.